These T cell receptor beta chains were read from a single sample in a study of T cells in localized non-small cell lung cancer. The table came from immunoSEQ multiplex PCR; TCRdb's copy has only in-frame clones and leaves some out. The sample has tens of thousands of clones, about four fifths seen once. The material sequenced was PBMCs, taken before any cancer treatment. The origin of the receptors is a woman aged 40-69 years with stage II squamous cell lung carcinoma. Both conserved end residues are part of each CDR3. The D gene is left open where the match is weak. Some rows have no size entry. The others give once, few or many, or a class for an expanded clone.

cdr3_nt cdr3_aa j_call v_call clone_size d_call
TGTGCCAGCAGCTTAAGCTTTAGCGGGGGGAGAGATACGCAGTATTTT CASSLSFSGGRDTQYF TRBJ2-3 TRBV7-2 - TRBD2
TGCAGCGTTGTGCTCTCCTACGAGCAGTACTTC CSVVLSYEQYF TRBJ2-7 TRBV29-1 - -
TGTGCCAGCAGTTTATCCGGACTAGCGGGAGGGCTCACCGGGGAGCTGTTTTTT CASSLSGLAGGLTGELFF TRBJ2-2 TRBV27 - TRBD2
TGTGCCAGCAGGCCGACAGGGGCCGACACTGAAGCTTTCTTT CASRPTGADTEAFF TRBJ1-1 TRBV28 - TRBD1
TGTGCCAGCAGCTTAGCGTTTGGGACAGGGCATAATGAAAAACTGTTTTTT CASSLAFGTGHNEKLFF TRBJ1-4 TRBV7-9 once TRBD1
TGTGCCAGCAGCGAGGGAGCGGGAGGCTTCTACGAGCAGTACTTC CASSEGAGGFYEQYF TRBJ2-7 TRBV9 - TRBD2
TGTGCCAGCAGTTCGGACGGCGAGGGCACTGAAGCTTTCTTT CASSSDGEGTEAFF TRBJ1-1 TRBV28 - -
TGTGCCAGCATTCCGGGACAGGGGGCCGGGGAGACCCAGTACTTC CASIPGQGAGETQYF TRBJ2-5 TRBV7-9 few TRBD1
TGTGCCATCAGTGAACAGGGCGGGGAGACTGAAGCTTTCTTT CAISEQGGETEAFF TRBJ1-1 TRBV10-3 few -
TGTGCCAGCAGTTACTCGCCAGGAGCAGATAATTCACCCCTCCACTTT CASSYSPGADNSPLHF TRBJ1-6 TRBV6-5 - -
TGTGCCAGCAGCCTATCGACTAGAATCTCAGATACGCAGTATTTT CASSLSTRISDTQYF TRBJ2-3 TRBV7-3 - -
TGTGCCAGCAGTGGACAGGTTGGCACTGAAGCTTTCTTT CASSGQVGTEAFF TRBJ1-1 TRBV6-4 once -
TGTGCCAGCAGCTTACCGACAGGGGGCACTGAAGCTTTCTTT CASSLPTGGTEAFF TRBJ1-1 TRBV7-2 - TRBD1
TGTGCCAGCTCACCCGGACAGGGGGCGGTAGAGACCCAGTACTTC CASSPGQGAVETQYF TRBJ2-5 TRBV18 - TRBD1
TGTGCCAGCTCACCATTTCGGGAGGGGACAGATACGCAGTATTTT CASSPFREGTDTQYF TRBJ2-3 TRBV18 - TRBD2
TGTGCCTGGGCGGAGGCTGGGACAGGAATCCATGGCTACACCTTC CAWAEAGTGIHGYTF TRBJ1-2 TRBV30 - TRBD1
TGTGCCAGCAGCTTAATGGAAACTAATGAAAAACTGTTTTTT CASSLMETNEKLFF TRBJ1-4 TRBV7-2 - -
TGTGCCAGCAGCGTAGGGGGGGGCCAGGTCACAGATACGCAGTATTTT CASSVGGGQVTDTQYF TRBJ2-3 TRBV9 - -
TGTGCCAGCAGTTTTTCACTATCATATACCCAGCATTTT CASSFSLSYTQHF TRBJ1-5 TRBV28 - -
TGTGCCAGCAGCGCTGCAGGGGGCGCGGGGGTAGATACGCAGTATTTT CASSAAGGAGVDTQYF TRBJ2-3 TRBV9 - -
TGTGCCAGCAGCTTTAGAGGCAATGAGCAGTTCTTC CASSFRGNEQFF TRBJ2-1 TRBV11-2 once -
TGCAGCGTTGGGAGACAGGGTGTTTACAATGAGCAGTTCTTC CSVGRQGVYNEQFF TRBJ2-1 TRBV29-1 - TRBD1
TGTGCCAGCAGTTTACCCGGGGCTCTCCAAGAGACCCAGTACTTC CASSLPGALQETQYF TRBJ2-5 TRBV28 once -
TGTGCCAGCAGTTTAGGCTCCTCGGGGACAGCGCAAGAGACCCAGTACTTC CASSLGSSGTAQETQYF TRBJ2-5 TRBV27 - TRBD1
TGTGCCAGCTCACCACCCGGGACAGGGGGGCTATCTGGGGCCAACGTCCTGACTTTC CASSPPGTGGLSGANVLTF TRBJ2-6 TRBV18 - TRBD1
TGTGCCAGCAGCCAAGATCTCAGACTAGCGGGGGGGGCCGGGGAGCTGTTTTTT CASSQDLRLAGGAGELFF TRBJ2-2 TRBV4-2 - TRBD2